These 32 T cell receptor beta chains originate from one sample sequenced in a study of blood T cell repertoires in COVID-19. Assay used: immunoSEQ multiplex PCR; TCRdb lists only in-frame clones, some missing. The sample consists of fewer than 300,000 clones, 90% to 95% of them appearing once. Sequenced sample: peripheral blood. Receptors were obtained from a young woman with COVID-19, enrolled during active disease.

The chain uses TRBV7-6 and TRBJ1-3, with D unresolved. Germline CDR1 is SGHVS and CDR2 is FNYEAQ. Between the trimmed V and J ends, which lost 5 bases and 4 bases, there was a span of 18 bases. The CDR3 has 16 amino acids. This CDR3 is CASSAERSGEGNTIYF. CDR3 in DNA: TGTGCCAGCAGCGCTGAACGGTCCGGGGAAGGAAACACCATATATTTT.

The chain employs TRBV24-1 and TRBJ1-2; D is perhaps TRBD1 (5 bases). This CDR3 has 13 residues. CDR1 and CDR2 from the germline V gene are KGHDR and SFDVKD. V gave up 3 bases and J gave up 8 bases, with 12 bases separating them. In DNA form, the CDR3 reads TGTGCCACCAGTGATCGGGCAGGGAGGGGCTACACCTTC. As protein: CATSDRAGRGYTF.

This sequence joins TRBV9 and TRBJ1-5; D not certain. The CDR3 is 15 amino acids. The germline V and J ends were trimmed by 2 bases and 0 bases, with 9 bases remaining between them. Germline assignment: CDR1 SGDLS and CDR2 YYNGEE. The CDR3 loop reads CASSVDGFSNQPQHF. The CDR3, as DNA: TGTGCCAGCAGCGTTGACGGGTTTAGCAATCAGCCCCAGCATTTT. The whole variable domain, remainder taken from reference TRBV9 and TRBJ1-5, is DSGVTQTPKHLITATGQRVTLRCSPRSGDLSVYWYQQSLDQGLQFLIQYYNGEERAKGNILERFSAQQFPDLHSELNLSSLELGDSALYFCASSVDGFSNQPQHFGDGTRLSIL.

This sequence joins TRBV25-1 and TRBJ2-1; TRBD2 is a possible D gene (6 bases). Germline lookup yields CDR1 MGHDK and CDR2 SYGVNS. The CDR3 sequence is 16 residues long. V gave up 2 bases and J gave up 12 bases, with 23 bases separating them. CDR3 region: CASSEPRDSLPVGQFF. DNA of the CDR3: TGTGCCAGCAGTGAACCTCGGGACTCCCTACCGGTCGGGCAGTTCTTC. Drawing the rest from reference TRBV25-1 and TRBJ2-1, the complete variable domain is EADIYQTPRYLVIGTGKKITLECSQTMGHDKMYWYQQDPGMELHLIHYSYGVNSTEKGDLSSESTVSRIRTEHFPLTLESARPSHTSQYLCASSEPRDSLPVGQFFGPGTRLTVL.

The chain combines TRBV2 with TRBJ1-1; 8 bases are shared with TRBD1. CDR1 and CDR2 from the germline V gene are SNHLY and FYNNEI. The CDR3 runs 12 residues. Trimming at V came to 6 bases and at J to 7 bases, leaving 4 bases not matched to a gene. CDR3 region: CASRITGGEAFF. For the CDR3, the DNA is TGTGCCAGCAGGATCACAGGGGGTGAAGCTTTCTTT.

V is TRBV24-1 and J is TRBJ2-2; 7 nucleotides agree with TRBD1. Trimming removed 8 bases from V and 5 bases from J; junction bases left unmatched: 7. The CDR3 sequence is 14 residues long. CDR1 is KGHDR and CDR2 is SFDVKD in the germline V gene. Here the CDR3 reads CATTRQGRTGELFF. CDR3 in DNA: TGTGCCACCACTCGACAGGGCCGTACCGGGGAGCTGTTTTTT.

The CDR3 loop reads CASRSGTGGFQPQHF. The CDR3 DNA is TGTGCCAGCAGGTCCGGGACAGGGGGCTTTCAGCCCCAGCATTTT. The V call is TRBV28, the J call TRBJ1-5; TRBD1 agrees at 12 bases. The junction had 6 bases not matched to a gene; V was cut back by 6 bases and J by 6 bases. CDR1 is MDHEN and CDR2 is SYDVKM in the germline V gene. This CDR3 region has 15 residues.

This sequence joins TRBV12-3 or TRBV12-4 and TRBJ1-5; D ambiguous. The CDR3 has 13 amino acids. V lost 5 bases and J 7 bases, leaving 12 bases between the germline ends. CDR3 DNA sequence: TGTGCCAGCAGTACCGGTGGCGGGCAGCCCCAGCATTTT. It translates to CASSTGGGQPQHF.

This chain uses TRBV3-1 (or the pseudogene TRBV3-2) with TRBJ2-3, with 10 bases identical to TRBD2. Germline V lookup: CDR1 LGHDT, CDR2 YNNKEL (reference sequence). This CDR3 region has 15 residues. With V trimmed by 5 bases and J by 0 bases, 2 bases remained unmatched. The CDR3 DNA reads TGTGCCAGCAGCTCGACTAGCGGGAGCACAGATACGCAGTATTTT. Translating gives CASSSTSGSTDTQYF.

The chain has TRBV27 and TRBJ2-2; 10 bases are shared with TRBD2. CDR3 size: 16 residues. V lost 5 bases and J lost 2; bases outside the gene matches: 5. CDR1 is MNHEY and CDR2 is SMNVEV in the germline V gene (reference sequence). Here the CDR3 reads CASSHGLAVNTGELFF. For the CDR3, the DNA is TGTGCCAGCAGTCACGGACTAGCGGTCAACACCGGGGAGCTGTTTTTT.

The chain links TRBV6-1 to TRBJ1-2, with D possibly being TRBD1 (5 bases). The CDR3 has 13 amino acids. The germline gives CDR1 MNHNS, CDR2 SASEGT. Trimming removed 3 bases from V and 4 bases from J, with 9 bases in between. Written as DNA, the CDR3 is TGTGCCAGCAGTGAGGGGCCCGCCTATGGCTACACCTTC. This sequence encodes CASSEGPAYGYTF.

The rearrangement joins TRBV7-2 to TRBJ2-7; TRBD2 aligns across 7 bases. The CDR3 consists of 14 residues. Germline CDR1 SGHTA, CDR2 FQGNSA. Trimming at V came to 5 bases and at J to 0 bases, leaving 4 bases not matched to a gene. The CDR3 region has the DNA TGTGCCAGCAGCCCAACTAGCGTCTCCTACGAGCAGTACTTC. Translation gives CASSPTSVSYEQYF.

V gene TRBV2 combines with J gene TRBJ1-2; TRBD1 agrees at 10 bases. The CDR3 runs 17 residues. CDR1 is SNHLY and CDR2 is FYNNEI in the germline V gene. Losses at the gene ends were 4 bases for V and 7 bases for J; bases not matched to a gene: 15. The CDR3 bases are TGTGCCAGCAGTGTGGTACTAGGAAAGACAGGGGGCTTTGGCTACACCTTC. Amino acid sequence: CASSVVLGKTGGFGYTF.

This chain uses TRBV6-6 with TRBJ1-2; D is unresolved. This CDR3 has 14 amino acids. From germline, CDR1 is MNHNY and CDR2 SVGAGI (reference sequence). V lost 2 bases to trimming and J lost 5 bases, with 12 bases between them. Written as DNA, the CDR3 is TGTGCCAGCAGTTACCCCTTCGATACATATGGCTACACCTTC. Its translation: CASSYPFDTYGYTF.

On this clone: The sample carries other DNA sequences with the same CDR3. J is TRBJ1-5 and V is TRBV27; D might be TRBD1 (5 bases). Trimming stripped 2 bases from V and 4 bases from J, with 9 bases between. Germline V gene lookup returns CDR1 MNHEY and CDR2 SMNVEV (reference sequence). This CDR3 has 14 amino acids. The CDR3 region is CASSLRGGNQPQHF. The CDR3 DNA is TGTGCCAGCAGTTTACGGGGGGGGAATCAGCCCCAGCATTTT.

The chain combines TRBV2 with TRBJ2-2, with D possibly being TRBD2 (5 bases). Between the trimmed V and J ends, which lost 7 bases and 0 bases, there was a span of 9 bases. CDR3 size: 14 residues. CDR1 is SNHLY, CDR2 FYNNEI, per germline. The CDR3 coding sequence is TGTGCCAGCAACAGCGGAACGAACACCGGGGAGCTGTTTTTT. As protein: CASNSGTNTGELFF. Based on the CDR3 plus reference TRBV2 and TRBJ2-2, the full variable domain is EPEVTQTPSHQVTQMGQEVILRCVPISNHLYFYWYRQILGQKVEFLVSFYNNEISEKSEIFDDQFSVERPDGSNFTLKIRSTKLEDSAMYFCASNSGTNTGELFFGEGSRLTVL.

V gene TRBV28 combines with J gene TRBJ1-1; weak D call: TRBD1 (5 bases). The V end was cut by 3 bases, the J end by 8 bases, with 13 bases between. Germline-derived CDR1 and CDR2 are MDHEN and SYDVKM. The CDR3 consists of 13 residues. The CDR3 sequence is CASSLRWAGEAFF. As DNA, the CDR3 is TGTGCCAGCAGTTTGAGGTGGGCAGGGGAAGCTTTCTTT.

V gene TRBV14 combines with J gene TRBJ2-5; 10 bases match TRBD2. From germline, CDR1 is SGHDN and CDR2 FVKESK. After removal of 4 bases from V and 3 bases from J, the junction contained 8 bases not matched to a gene. The CDR3 runs to 16 residues. DNA for the CDR3: TGTGCCAGCAGCCCCCGACGGCTAGCGGGAGAAGAGACCCAGTACTTC. Its translation is CASSPRRLAGEETQYF. Together with reference TRBV14 and TRBJ2-5, the CDR3 gives the full variable domain: EAGVTQFPSHSVIEKGQTVTLRCDPISGHDNLYWYRRVMGKEIKFLLHFVKESKQDESGMPNNRFLAERTGGTYSTLKVQPAELEDSGVYFCASSPRRLAGEETQYFGPGTRLLVL.

This chain joins TRBV18 and TRBJ2-1; D is ambiguous. This CDR3 contains 16 residues. Germline CDR1 is KGHSH and CDR2 is LQKENI. Trimming took off 4 bases at V and 0 bases at J, with 13 bases between the two ends. In nucleotides, the CDR3 is TGTGCCAGCTCACTGATGGGCGCCAGCTCCTACAATGAGCAGTTCTTC. Protein product: CASSLMGASSYNEQFF.

This CDR3 is CASSRQADTQYF. CDR3 coding DNA: TGTGCCAGCAGCAGACAGGCAGATACGCAGTATTTT. The J gene is TRBJ2-3, the V gene TRBV5-4; D might be TRBD1 (6 bases). Germline CDR1 reads SGHNT; CDR2 reads YYREEE (reference sequence). The CDR3 consists of 12 residues. Trimming stripped 4 bases from V and 4 bases from J, with 7 bases between.

This sequence joins TRBV5-4 and TRBJ2-7, with D maybe TRBD2 (5 bases). V was shortened by 0 bases and J by 3 bases, with 7 bases between the two germline ends. The CDR3 loop spans 13 amino acids. Per the germline V gene, CDR1 is SGHNT and CDR2 is YYREEE (reference sequence). The CDR3 nucleotides are TGTGCCAGCAGCTTGGATGGGAGCTACGAGCAGTACTTC. It translates to CASSLDGSYEQYF. Full variable domain (rest looked up from reference TRBV5-4 and TRBJ2-7): ETGVTQSPTHLIKTRGQQVTLRCSSQSGHNTVSWYQQALGQGPQFIFQYYREEENGRGNFPPRFSGLQFPNYSSELNVNALELDDSALYLCASSLDGSYEQYFGPGTRLTVT.

The chain combines TRBV29-1 with TRBJ1-2; 7 bases map to TRBD1. This CDR3 contains 11 residues. Germline CDR1 is SQVTM and CDR2 is ANQGSEA. V was pared by 4 bases and J by 8 bases, with 4 bases of the junction left unmatched. As DNA, the CDR3 is TGCAGCGTTGTAGGGGGCCACGGCTACACCTTC. Translated: CSVVGGHGYTF. The variable domain in full, with the rest retrieved from reference TRBV29-1 and TRBJ1-2, is SAVISQKPSRDICQRGTSLTIQCQVDSQVTMMFWYRQQPGQSLTLIATANQGSEATYESGFVIDKFPISRPNLTFSTLTVSNMSPEDSSIYLCSVVGGHGYTFGSGTRLTVV.

The V gene is TRBV19, the J gene TRBJ1-1; D possibly corresponds to TRBD1 (5 bases). This CDR3 is built from 15 residues. Trimming removed 5 bases at V and 2 bases at J, with 15 bases between. Germline V gives CDR1 LNHDA, CDR2 SQIVND (reference sequence). The CDR3 DNA is TGTGCCAGTAGTCCCCCGGACAAGGGAAACACTGAAGCTTTCTTT. This sequence encodes CASSPPDKGNTEAFF.

The V call is TRBV28, the J call TRBJ2-7, with D maybe TRBD1 (5 bases). In germline, CDR1 is MDHEN, CDR2 SYDVKM. Trimming left V 5 bases short and J 5 bases short, with 13 bases between. This CDR3 comprises 13 residues. CDR3 bases: TGTGCCAGCAGTGCCAGGGTTAGGGACGAGCAGTACTTC. It specifies CASSARVRDEQYF.

This rearrangement joins TRBV3-1 (or the pseudogene TRBV3-2) to TRBJ2-1, with TRBD2 matching over 11 bases. CDR1 LGHDT and CDR2 YNNKEL come from the germline V gene (reference sequence). V lost 4 bases to trimming and J lost 4 bases; unmatched junction nucleotides: 3. The CDR3 is made up of 15 amino acids. CDR3 bases: TGTGCCAGCAGCCTTAGCGGGAGGGGTTACAATGAGCAGTTCTTC. It encodes CASSLSGRGYNEQFF.

This clone was seen a few times. The V call is TRBV18, the J call TRBJ1-4; 7 positions agree with TRBD1. The germline V gene has CDR1 KGHSH and CDR2 LQKENI. Trimming cost V 3 bases and J 8 bases; bases outside gene matches: 15. The CDR3 runs to 17 residues. The CDR3 spells CASSPALLGTDPEKLFF. In DNA, the CDR3 is TGTGCCAGCTCACCGGCTCTTTTAGGGACAGACCCCGAAAAACTGTTTTTT.

This chain joins TRBV27 and TRBJ2-2; no firm D call. CDR3 length: 12 residues. Trimming pared 7 bases from V and 2 bases from J, leaving 5 bases between. Germline loops: CDR1 MNHEY, CDR2 SMNVEV (reference sequence). CDR3 amino acids: CASTGNTGELFF. In DNA form, the CDR3 reads TGTGCCAGCACGGGTAACACCGGGGAGCTGTTTTTT.

This chain links TRBV11-2 with TRBJ1-2; 8 bases map to TRBD1. The CDR3 length is 12 residues. CDR1 and CDR2 from the germline V gene are SGHAT and FQNNGV. After removal of 4 bases from V and 8 bases from J, the junction contained 3 bases not matched to a gene. The CDR3 DNA sequence: TGTGCCAGCAGCTCCGGGACAGGAGGCTACACCTTC. Encoded protein: CASSSGTGGYTF. Looking up the rest from reference TRBV11-2 and TRBJ1-2 gives the full variable domain: EAGVAQSPRYKIIEKRQSVAFWCNPISGHATLYWYQQILGQGPKLLIQFQNNGVVDDSQLPKDRFSAERLKGVDSTLKIQPAKLEDSAVYLCASSSGTGGYTFGSGTRLTVV.

V gene TRBV20-1 combines with J gene TRBJ2-7, with 7 bases lining up with TRBD2. The trim removed 3 bases at V and 4 bases at J, leaving 9 bases unmatched. This CDR3 comprises 14 residues. In germline, CDR1 is DFQATT, CDR2 SNEGSKA (reference sequence). The CDR3 region has the DNA TGCAGTGCTAGTTGGAGGGAGGGCCGGTACGAGCAGTACTTC. This codes for CSASWREGRYEQYF.

The CDR3 DNA is TGTGCCAGCAGCGCCTGGGGACTAGCGGGAGGGAGGTCGTTCTTC. This codes for CASSAWGLAGGRSFF. The chain is built from TRBV5-6 and TRBJ2-1; TRBD2 matches 16 bases. This CDR3 contains 15 residues. J lost 15 bases, V lost 4 bases, and 10 bases had no gene match. The germline V gene encodes CDR1 SGHDT and CDR2 YYEEEE.

The gene calls are TRBV29-1 and TRBJ1-1; tentatively, D is TRBD1 (5 bases). Trimming removed 7 bases at V and 0 bases at J, with 12 bases between. The CDR3 totals 13 residues. Germline V lookup: CDR1 SQVTM, CDR2 ANQGSEA. CDR3 amino acids: CSGTTALNTEAFF. CDR3 bases: TGCAGCGGGACGACAGCCCTGAACACTGAAGCTTTCTTT.

V usage is TRBV6-5 and J usage is TRBJ2-7; 13 bases agree with TRBD2. This CDR3 is 12 amino acids long. V gave up 11 bases and J gave up 4 bases; unmatched junction bases: 2. Germline values: CDR1 MNHEY, CDR2 SVGAGI. The CDR3 region has the DNA TGTGCCGGGGGACTAGCGGGGTACGAGCAGTACTTC. Translated: CAGGLAGYEQYF.